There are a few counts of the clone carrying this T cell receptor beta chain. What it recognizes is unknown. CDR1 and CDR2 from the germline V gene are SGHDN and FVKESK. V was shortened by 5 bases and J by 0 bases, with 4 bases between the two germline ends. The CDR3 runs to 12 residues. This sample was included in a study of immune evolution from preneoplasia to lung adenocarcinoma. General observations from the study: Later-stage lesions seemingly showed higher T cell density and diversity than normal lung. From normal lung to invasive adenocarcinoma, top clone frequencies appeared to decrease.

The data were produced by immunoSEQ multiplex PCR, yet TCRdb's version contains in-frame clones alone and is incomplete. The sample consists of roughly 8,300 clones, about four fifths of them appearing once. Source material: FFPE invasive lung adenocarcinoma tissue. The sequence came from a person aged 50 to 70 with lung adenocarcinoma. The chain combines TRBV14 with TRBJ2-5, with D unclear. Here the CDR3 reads CASSTYQETQYF. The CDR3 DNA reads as TGTGCCAGCAGCACGTACCAAGAGACCCAGTACTTC.